These T cell receptor beta chains were read from a single sample in a study of blood T cell repertoires in COVID-19. Profiling relied on immunoSEQ multiplex PCR, and the TCRdb table lists in-frame clones only, not all of them. The profile shows 99,000 or so clones, around 83% of them singletons. The sequenced material came from peripheral blood. Every receptor here comes from an older woman in a cohort sampled during active or convalescent COVID-19. The CDR3 runs from the conserved cysteine through the conserved F or W. Fields, in order: CDR3 DNA, CDR3 protein, clone size, D gene, J gene, V gene. D genes are given only for firm matches. Clone size is given for some rows only: seen once, a few or many times, or a class if the clone is expanded.

DNA: TGCAGCGTTCCCGGGACAGGATCATATGGCTACACCTTC
CDR3: CSVPGTGSYGYTF
size: NA
D: TRBD1
J: TRBJ1-2
V: TRBV29-1

DNA: TGTGCCAGCAGCCTAAACAGGGGGGGTGAAAAACTGTTTTTT
CDR3: CASSLNRGGEKLFF
size: NA
D: TRBD1
J: TRBJ1-4
V: TRBV7-8

DNA: TGTGCCAGCAGCTCTACAGGGAAATATGATGGCTACACCTTC
CDR3: CASSSTGKYDGYTF
size: once
D: NA
J: TRBJ1-2
V: TRBV5-4

DNA: TGTGCCAGCAGCTTGGGGACTAGCGGGAGCCACATTCAGTACTTC
CDR3: CASSLGTSGSHIQYF
size: NA
D: TRBD2
J: TRBJ2-4
V: TRBV11-2

DNA: TGTGCCAGCAGCTTCCTCGGGGACACCCTAAACATTCAGTACTTC
CDR3: CASSFLGDTLNIQYF
size: NA
D: NA
J: TRBJ2-4
V: TRBV5-4

DNA: TGTGCCACCAGCAGAGGCCATGACAGGGCAGCCTATGGCTACACCTTC
CDR3: CATSRGHDRAAYGYTF
size: NA
D: TRBD1
J: TRBJ1-2
V: TRBV15

DNA: TGTGCCAGTAGTATCGGGCAGGGCCGAGATCAGCCCCAGCATTTT
CDR3: CASSIGQGRDQPQHF
size: once
D: NA
J: TRBJ1-5
V: TRBV19

DNA: TGTGCCAGCAGCGGGACAGGGGTCTATGGCTACACCTTC
CDR3: CASSGTGVYGYTF
size: NA
D: TRBD1
J: TRBJ1-2
V: TRBV11-2

DNA: TGTGCCAGCTCACCAGAAGTCAGGGGTAACGAGCAGTACTTC
CDR3: CASSPEVRGNEQYF
size: NA
D: NA
J: TRBJ2-7
V: TRBV18

DNA: TGTGCCAGCTCACCACCGGCTACAGGGGGCCACGAGCAGTACTTC
CDR3: CASSPPATGGHEQYF
size: NA
D: TRBD1
J: TRBJ2-7
V: TRBV18

DNA: TGTGCCAGCAGCCAATATGGGACAGGGGGAACCGGGGAGCTGTTTTTT
CDR3: CASSQYGTGGTGELFF
size: NA
D: TRBD1
J: TRBJ2-2
V: TRBV14

DNA: TGCGCCAGCAGCCCCCCGGGGGCAACTAATGAAAAACTGTTTTTT
CDR3: CASSPPGATNEKLFF
size: once
D: NA
J: TRBJ1-4
V: TRBV4-1

DNA: TGTGCCAGCAGCTTAGACGGAAGAGGCTATGGCTACACCTTC
CDR3: CASSLDGRGYGYTF
size: NA
D: NA
J: TRBJ1-2
V: TRBV7-3

DNA: TGTGCCAGCAGTGACCCTGGGAGGAGCAATGAGCAGTTCTTC
CDR3: CASSDPGRSNEQFF
size: NA
D: NA
J: TRBJ2-1
V: TRBV6-1

DNA: TGTGCCAGCTCACGATCGGGACAGGCTGGCTATGGCTACACCTTC
CDR3: CASSRSGQAGYGYTF
size: NA
D: TRBD1
J: TRBJ1-2
V: TRBV18

DNA: TGTGCCAGCAGGAGAACCCCGGGAGAAAAACTGTTTTTT
CDR3: CASRRTPGEKLFF
size: NA
D: NA
J: TRBJ1-4
V: TRBV6-5

DNA: TGTGCCAGCAGTGACTCGGCACTAGCGGGAGTGCGTGAGCAGTTCTTC
CDR3: CASSDSALAGVREQFF
size: NA
D: TRBD2
J: TRBJ2-1
V: TRBV6-4

DNA: TGCAGCGTTTTAGGCGGGGGGGGAGGAGATACGCAGTATTTT
CDR3: CSVLGGGGGDTQYF
size: NA
D: TRBD2
J: TRBJ2-3
V: TRBV29-1

DNA: TGTGCCAGCTCACCCGGGGGGACCTATAATTCACCCCTCCACTTT
CDR3: CASSPGGTYNSPLHF
size: NA
D: NA
J: TRBJ1-6
V: TRBV18

DNA: TGTGCCAGCAGCCAAGGGACAGGGCGATCACCCCTCCACTTT
CDR3: CASSQGTGRSPLHF
size: NA
D: TRBD1
J: TRBJ1-6
V: TRBV3-1/TRBV3-2

DNA: TGTGCCAGCAGCTTAGGTGCGACTTCGAGGGAGACCCAGTACTTC
CDR3: CASSLGATSRETQYF
size: NA
D: NA
J: TRBJ2-5
V: TRBV7-2

DNA: TGTGCCAGCAGACGTACTAGCGGGAGGGGCGATACGCAGTATTTT
CDR3: CASRRTSGRGDTQYF
size: few
D: TRBD2
J: TRBJ2-3
V: TRBV28

DNA: TGTGCCAGCAGTTTAACAGGACTAAACACTGAAGCTTTCTTT
CDR3: CASSLTGLNTEAFF
size: NA
D: NA
J: TRBJ1-1
V: TRBV28